Following are 31 T cell receptor beta chains from one sample sequenced in a study of T cell repertoires in cytomegalovirus infection. Each CDR3 protein gets one entry after TCRdb re-called the reads with MiXCR. This sample has around 630,000 distinct CDR3 sequences, with about 24% found just once. The sequenced material came from CD8+ T cells from PBMCs. These receptors were taken from a human donor in good health (CMV status not recorded). Some clones in this sample may be carry-over from other donors' samples.

As for this clonotype: This may be a read error: a much more frequent sequence differs by one nucleotide. The chain uses TRBV7-2 and TRBJ2-2; D remains unclear. Germline V gene sequence: CDR1 SGHTA, CDR2 FQGNSA. The CDR3 extends over 15 amino acids. The V gene lost 3 bases and the J gene lost 7 bases, with 15 bases spanning the gap. The CDR3 DNA follows: TGTGCCAGCAGCTTTTGGGGTAGGGATGTCGGGGAGCTGTTTTTT. Residues: CASSFWGRDVGELFF.

Comment on this clonotype: A clone one base away is much larger, so this may be a read error. This CDR3 is CASRRGLENEQFF. The CDR3 DNA follows: TGTGCCAGCAGGAGGGGCCTTGAGAATGAGCAGTTCTTC. The V call is TRBV14, the J call TRBJ2-1; the D call may be TRBD1 or TRBD2 (5 bases each). From germline, CDR1 is SGHDN and CDR2 FVKESK. V dropped 6 bases and J dropped 7 bases, with 13 bases sitting between them. The CDR3 covers 13 residues.

This rearrangement joins TRBV15 to TRBJ2-1; perhaps D is TRBD1 or TRBD2 (5 bases each). The CDR3 length is 14 residues. Germline V gives CDR1 LNHNV, CDR2 YYDKDF (reference sequence). With 5 bases removed from V and 6 bases from J, the gap between germline ends came to 14 bases. The DNA of the CDR3 is TGTGCCACCAGCTCCTGGGACGTTCGCAATGAGCAGTTCTTC. Its translation is CATSSWDVRNEQFF.

For this clonotype: Possible read error: a much larger clone is one base away. J is TRBJ2-7 and V is TRBV7-6; possibly TRBD2 for D (7 bases). Trimming removed 5 bases at V and 2 bases at J, with 16 bases between. This CDR3 comprises 15 residues. CDR1 is SGHVS and CDR2 is FNYEAQ in the germline V gene. The CDR3 nucleotides read TGTGCCAGCAGCCGGGGGGCAGAAACCACCTACGAGCAGTACTTC. As protein: CASSRGAETTYEQYF. Using reference TRBV7-6 and TRBJ2-7 for the parts outside the CDR3, the full variable domain is GAGVSQSPRYKVTKRGQDVALRCDPISGHVSLYWYRQALGQGPEFLTYFNYEAQQDKSGLPNDRFSAERPEGSISTLTIQRTEQRDSAMYRCASSRGAETTYEQYFGPGTRLTVT.

This chain uses TRBV7-2 with TRBJ2-2, with TRBD1 matching over 10 bases. V lost 3 bases to trimming and J lost 0 bases; unmatched junction nucleotides: 10. Germline assignment: CDR1 SGHTA and CDR2 FQGNSA. The length of the CDR3 is 19 residues. The CDR3 DNA sequence: TGTGCCAGCAGCTTTCCGGACAGGGGGGTAATCGCGAACACCGGGGAGCTGTTTTTT. Translated, it gives CASSFPDRGVIANTGELFF.

V usage is TRBV6-2 or TRBV6-3 and J usage is TRBJ2-1; D is undetermined. The V and J ends lost 5 bases and 9 bases respectively, with 17 bases between them. Germline CDR1 is MNHEY and CDR2 is SVGEGT. This CDR3 comprises 14 residues. The CDR3 DNA is TGTGCCAGCAGTGCAACTAATCAAGTGGTTGAGCAGTTCTTC. The encoded protein is CASSATNQVVEQFF.

This clonotype was counted at least ten times. The CDR3 nucleotides read TGTGCCAGCAGGGATAGCGGGGGCGACACCGGGGAGCTGTTTTTT. Translation: CASRDSGGDTGELFF. J is TRBJ2-2 and V is TRBV7-8, with 9 bases matching TRBD2. CDR1 and CDR2 (germline): SGHVS, FQNEAQ. J was trimmed by 3 bases and V by 6 bases; bases with no gene match: 5. This CDR3 is 15 amino acids long.

The gene calls are TRBV20-1 and TRBJ1-5; D possibly corresponds to TRBD1 (6 bases). Germline CDR1 reads DFQATT; CDR2 reads SNEGSKA (reference sequence). V was pared by 5 bases and J by 6 bases, with 17 bases between. The CDR3 covers 14 residues. The CDR3 DNA follows: TGCAGTGCTCCGACAGGCAGTCTGAGTCAGCCCCAGCATTTT. It specifies CSAPTGSLSQPQHF.

A few counts support this clonotype. The chain combines TRBV6-2 or TRBV6-3 with TRBJ2-7; D unclear. Between the trimmed V and J ends, which lost 6 bases and 0 bases, there was a span of 18 bases. The germline gives CDR1 MNHEY, CDR2 SVGEGT. The CDR3 has 16 residues. The CDR3 loop reads CASSPLQTLSSYEQYF. The CDR3 DNA reads as TGTGCCAGCAGCCCTCTCCAGACTTTGTCCTCCTACGAGCAGTACTTC.

The chain couples TRBV20-1 to TRBJ2-7; D is possibly TRBD1 or TRBD2 (6 bases each). V shed 6 bases and J shed 4 bases, with 19 bases lying between them. This CDR3 is built from 14 residues. Germline V CDR1 and CDR2: DFQATT, SNEGSKA (reference sequence). DNA for the CDR3: TGCAGTGCAGCCGCGTGGGGGGCCGGGTACGAGCAGTACTTC. Translation: CSAAAWGAGYEQYF.

This chain joins TRBV12-3 or TRBV12-4 and TRBJ1-1; possibly TRBD1 for D (6 bases). V lost 4 bases, J lost 4 bases, and 13 bases lay in between. The CDR3 covers 14 residues. The CDR3 loop reads CASSSTGNPTEAFF. In nucleotides, the CDR3 is TGTGCCAGCAGTTCCACAGGGAATCCCACTGAAGCTTTCTTT.

Ten or more counts support this clonotype. This rearrangement joins TRBV7-8 to TRBJ2-1; D is uncertain. Germline CDR1 and CDR2: SGHVS and FQNEAQ. Trimming took off 1 base at V and 5 bases at J, with 12 bases between the two ends. This CDR3 has 15 amino acids. CDR3 bases: TGTGCCAGCAGCTTAGGGCTAGGAACCCACAATGAGCAGTTCTTC. It specifies CASSLGLGTHNEQFF.

The V gene is TRBV5-3, the J gene TRBJ2-1, with D possibly TRBD2 on 6 matching bases. TRBV5-3 is given ORF status, its function remaining uncertain. The length of the CDR3 is 17 residues. The V end was cut by 0 bases, the J end by 0 bases, with 13 bases between. The CDR3 reads CARSLVSGDFSYNEQFF. CDR3 nucleotides: TGTGCCAGAAGCTTGGTTTCGGGGGACTTCTCCTACAATGAGCAGTTCTTC.

Points on this clonotype: One end of the junction varies from germline; a read error may be responsible. This chain uses TRBV7-9 with TRBJ2-1; a possible D gene is TRBD2 (5 bases). CDR3 length: 14 amino acids. Germline CDR1 reads SEHNR; CDR2 reads FQNEAQ (reference sequence). The CDR3 here is CASSHLGESNEQLF. The CDR3 region has the DNA TGTGCCAGCAGCCATCTCGGGGAGTCCAATGAGCAGCTCTTT.

This clonotype was detected many times. DNA for the CDR3: TGTGCCAGCAGCTTAGTGGGGGGAGATGAGCAGTTCTTC. Its translation: CASSLVGGDEQFF. The V gene is TRBV7-6, the J gene TRBJ2-1; TRBD2 is a possible D gene (6 bases). Germline-derived CDR1 and CDR2 are SGHVS and FNYEAQ. With 1 base removed from V and 8 bases from J, the gap between germline ends came to 9 bases. The CDR3 is made up of 13 amino acids.

V usage is TRBV20-1 and J usage is TRBJ2-5; 9 positions agree with TRBD2. Germline values: CDR1 DFQATT, CDR2 SNEGSKA (reference sequence). V lost 3 bases and J lost 5; bases outside the gene matches: 10. This CDR3 is built from 15 residues. CDR3 nucleotides: TGCAGTGCTAGGGGCCCTGCGGGGGGGCAGGAGACCCAGTACTTC. Its protein is CSARGPAGGQETQYF.

With regard to this clonotype: This could be a read error, since a much larger clone is one nucleotide away. The chain combines TRBV14 with TRBJ2-1, with no clear D. The germline V and J ends were trimmed by 4 bases and 0 bases, with 7 bases remaining between them. Germline CDR1 is SGHDN and CDR2 is FVKESK. The CDR3 sequence is 14 residues long. CDR3 in amino acids: CASSPNPSYNEQFF. The CDR3 DNA sequence: TGTGCCAGCAGCCCCAACCCCTCCTACAATGAGCAGTTCTTC. The full variable domain, in which reference TRBV14 and TRBJ2-1 provide the parts outside the CDR3, is EAGVTQFPSHSVIEKGQTVTLRCDPISGHDNLYWYRRVMGKEIKFLLHFVKESKQDESGMPNNRFLAERTGGTYSTLKVQPAELEDSGVYFCASSPNPSYNEQFFGPGTRLTVL.

Turning to this clonotype: Possible read error: a much larger clone is one base away. This chain joins TRBV19 and TRBJ1-1; D remains unclear. There are 13 residues in the CDR3. Per the germline V gene, CDR1 is LNHDA and CDR2 is SQIVND (reference sequence). Between the trimmed V and J ends, which lost 1 base and 0 bases, there was a span of 3 bases. The DNA of the CDR3 is TGTGCCAGTAGTATAGCGCTGAACACTGAAGCTTTCTTT. It encodes CASSIALNTEAFF.

This chain joins TRBV2 and TRBJ2-1; 11 bases are a match to TRBD2. CDR1 and CDR2 (germline): SNHLY, FYNNEI. The junction had 18 bases not matched to a gene; V was cut back by 6 bases and J by 8 bases. CDR3 length: 18 residues. CDR3 sequence (DNA): TGTGCCAGCAGCAAACCCTATAGCGGGGGGGCACTCAGCCATGAGCAGTTCTTC. Translation: CASSKPYSGGALSHEQFF.

The gene calls are TRBV27 and TRBJ2-7; D is possibly TRBD2 (6 bases). This CDR3 is built from 13 residues. Germline V CDR1 and CDR2: MNHEY, SMNVEV (reference sequence). Trimming left V 6 bases short and J 6 bases short, with 15 bases between. The CDR3 bases are TGTGCCAGCAGCGGGGCCGGGACTTTCGAGCAGTACTTC. This translates into CASSGAGTFEQYF.

This clonotype has ten or more counts. The chain's CDR3 is CAISDSGARTYEQYF. The DNA of the CDR3 is TGTGCCATCAGTGATAGTGGAGCCAGGACCTACGAGCAGTACTTC. This rearrangement joins TRBV10-3 to TRBJ2-7; D not certain. Per germline, CDR1 ENHRY and CDR2 SYGVKD. CDR3 length equals 15 residues. The V gene lost 3 bases and the J gene lost 2 bases, with 14 bases spanning the gap.

V usage is TRBV28 and J usage is TRBJ2-3, with no clear D. CDR1 and CDR2 from the germline V gene are MDHEN and SYDVKM. This CDR3 is built from 16 residues. The V gene lost 6 bases and the J gene lost 6 bases, with 22 bases spanning the gap. The CDR3 DNA reads TGTGCCAGCAGCATCCTCTGGGCCCCTGTGCCGGATACGCAGTATTTT. It encodes CASSILWAPVPDTQYF.

This CDR3 is CASSLASKGETQYF. CDR3 DNA sequence: TGTGCCAGCAGCTTGGCCTCGAAGGGAGAGACCCAGTACTTC. This chain uses TRBV5-4 with TRBJ2-5; D uncertain. Trimming left V 0 bases short and J 4 bases short, with 10 bases between. Looked up from germline, CDR1 is SGHNT and CDR2 is YYREEE (reference sequence). The CDR3 extends over 14 amino acids.

This clonotype was detected ten times or more. The chain carries TRBV7-6 and TRBJ2-1; 13 nucleotides align to TRBD2. The ends lost 6 bases at V and 6 bases at J; junction bases unmatched: 8. The CDR3 has 16 residues. Germline V gives CDR1 SGHVS, CDR2 FNYEAQ. This CDR3 is CASRSLAGGPGNEQFF. The DNA for the CDR3 is TGTGCCAGCAGATCACTAGCGGGGGGGCCGGGCAATGAGCAGTTCTTC. Complete variable domain (other parts from reference TRBV7-6 and TRBJ2-1): GAGVSQSPRYKVTKRGQDVALRCDPISGHVSLYWYRQALGQGPEFLTYFNYEAQQDKSGLPNDRFSAERPEGSISTLTIQRTEQRDSAMYRCASRSLAGGPGNEQFFGPGTRLTVL.

The CDR3 loop reads CASSDPGQGFPSLHF. The CDR3, as DNA: TGTGCCAGCAGTGATCCGGGACAGGGATTTCCATCCCTCCACTTT. V and J are TRBV28 and TRBJ1-6, with 9 bases aligning to TRBD1. Germline assignment: CDR1 MDHEN and CDR2 SYDVKM. The V and J ends lost 5 bases and 14 bases, in that order; junction bases with no gene match: 13. The CDR3 runs 15 residues. Based on the CDR3 plus reference TRBV28 and TRBJ1-6, the full variable domain is DVKVTQSSRYLVKRTGEKVFLECVQDMDHENMFWYRQDPGLGLRLIYFSYDVKMKEKGDIPEGYSVSREKKERFSLILESASTNQTSMYLCASSDPGQGFPSLHFGNGTRLTVT.

This clonotype appeared many times. J is TRBJ2-5 and V is TRBV28; 11 nucleotides match TRBD1. After removal of 4 bases from V and 5 bases from J, the junction contained 9 bases not matched to a gene. Germline values: CDR1 MDHEN, CDR2 SYDVKM. The CDR3 length is 16 residues. Here the CDR3 DNA reads TGTGCCAGCAGTTCCGGACAGGGGGCGATAAGGGAGACCCAGTACTTC. Protein: CASSSGQGAIRETQYF.

This clonotype was found a few times. The chain joins TRBV4-1 to TRBJ1-1; the match to TRBD1 covers 7 bases. CDR1 and CDR2 (germline): MGHRA, YSYEKL. J gave up 5 bases and V 5 bases, and 5 bases lay outside the gene matches. The CDR3 extends over 13 amino acids. The chain's CDR3 is CASSDTGETEAFF. CDR3 coding DNA: TGCGCCAGCAGCGACACAGGGGAGACTGAAGCTTTCTTT.

The rearrangement uses TRBV28 and TRBJ1-2, with no clear D. Germline CDR1 MDHEN, CDR2 SYDVKM. V lost 11 bases and J 3 bases, leaving 16 bases between the germline ends. The CDR3 consists of 13 residues. CDR3 DNA: TGTGCCGCTGGAACCCCAAAGTACTATGGCTACACCTTC. It encodes CAAGTPKYYGYTF.

Many counts were recorded for this clonotype. The gene calls are TRBV7-9 and TRBJ2-1; no reliable D call. The CDR3 is 15 amino acids. V gave up 2 bases and J gave up 3 bases, with 11 bases separating them. The germline CDR1 and CDR2 sequences are SEHNR and FQNEAQ (reference sequence). For the CDR3, the DNA is TGTGCCAGCAGCTTACCCCGAGACAACTACAATGAGCAGTTCTTC. It is translated as CASSLPRDNYNEQFF.

The chain has TRBV4-1 and TRBJ1-6; TRBD1 matches at 11 bases. Germline V gene data show CDR1 as MGHRA and CDR2 as YSYEKL. Trimming removed 6 bases from V and 13 bases from J; junction bases left unmatched: 5. The CDR3 is 13 residues long. CDR3 DNA: TGCGCCAGCAGGAGGACAGGGGGCGAGCCCCTCCACTTT. It specifies CASRRTGGEPLHF.

Notes on this clonotype: One base away lies a much larger clone, so this may be a sequencing read error. The rearrangement uses TRBV7-2 and TRBJ1-5, with 7 bases matching TRBD1. Germline V gives CDR1 SGHTA, CDR2 FQGNSA. This CDR3 region has 14 residues. The CDR3 bases are TGTGTCAGCAGCATTCCAGGGGGTTCTCAGCCCCAGCATTTT. Protein sequence: CVSSIPGGSQPQHF.